The clone carrying this T cell receptor (beta chain) appeared a single time. The antigen is unknown. This sample was taken from a study of T cells after yellow fever vaccination. Whole-study findings and limits: Booster samples showed a return of most primary-vaccination clones (almost 97% CD4, about 87% CD8).

In TCRdb, the 5' RACE reads were re-called with MiXCR into one record per CDR3 protein. This sample has 200,000 to 300,000 distinct CDR3 sequences; under 15% occur once, and the top ten carry about 0.54%. Between the trimmed V and J ends, which lost 1 base and 0 bases, there was a span of 8 bases. This CDR3 comprises 15 residues. Germline-derived CDR1 and CDR2 are SGHTA and FQGNSA. The V gene is TRBV7-2, the J gene TRBJ2-3; D possibly corresponds to TRBD2 (6 bases). This receptor was obtained from a man in his thirties or forties who received the YFV17D yellow fever vaccine. This sample comprised CD4+ T cells sorted from PBMCs, obtained 45 days after the yellow fever booster vaccination. The CDR3 spells CASSLGGISTDTQYF. CDR3 DNA: TGTGCCAGCAGCTTAGGCGGGATAAGCACAGATACGCAGTATTTT.